The clone carrying this T cell receptor (beta chain) came up a few times. Its antigen is currently unknown. These data originate in a study of cytomegalovirus exposure and HLA in healthy donors. At the level of the study: Early released data comprised 80 million to 90 million unique TCRs from HLA-typed donors.

The PCR made use of 60 Vbeta and 13 Jbeta primers. TCRdb's table, derived via immunoSEQ multiplex PCR, lists solely in-frame clones and lacks some. The data contain over 100,000 clones, roughly three fifths of them singletons. The study's findings and limits: The likely explanation for a cluster of highly shared sequence variants was sequencing artifact. Most TCR sequences were rare, but some public TCRs occurred in many donors.

Donors showed nominal health when sampled, although they likely had unrecorded immune exposures. Germline V lookup: CDR1 SGHAT, CDR2 FQNNGV. The CDR3 contains 16 residues. V lost 3 bases and J 2 bases, leaving 14 bases between the germline ends. Sequencing was performed on PBMCs. This chain links TRBV11-2 with TRBJ2-4, with D possibly matching TRBD1 (6 bases). This TCR derives from a man aged 40-50 years in good health and CMV-seropositive. CDR3 loop: CASSFLRGRTKNIQYF. The CDR3 DNA sequence: TGTGCCAGCAGCTTTCTCAGGGGTCGTACCAAAAACATTCAGTACTTC.